This TCR beta chain was recovered during a study of spatial heterogeneity in lung cancer. Points from the study as a whole: Detection of ubiquitous tumor TCRs in blood was higher at resection than follow-up.

Trimming shortened V by 7 bases and J by 4 bases, and 17 bases separated the two germline ends. The germline V gene encodes CDR1 MNHEY and CDR2 SVGAGI. The CDR3 runs 15 residues. MiXCR, run by TCRdb on the 5' RACE reads, gives a single entry per CDR3 protein. The data contain 2,500 to 4,000 distinct CDR3 sequences, approximately 30% of them singletons. Time point of the sample: sample taken at primary tumor resection. Whole RNA, which was extracted from tumor, nontumor lung tissue or frozen PBMC, was sequenced without any cell sorting. The donors, more than 55 patients with untreated early-stage non-small cell lung cancer, provided the samples. On this clonotype itself: Its antigen is not identified. With the library built for alpha chains, this beta chain is off target and its frequency is not meaningful.

This chain connects TRBV6-5 to TRBJ1-5, with D tentatively TRBD1 (5 bases). The receptor comes from a female donor with early-stage non-small cell lung cancer. Material: PBMCs, obtained at surgery. CDR3 region: CASKRTLYGNQPQHF. As DNA, the CDR3 is TGTGCCAGCAAAAGGACACTCTACGGGAATCAGCCCCAGCATTTT.